This T cell receptor beta chain was recorded in a study of control samples from healthy donors and cancer patients. Germline CDR1 reads SGHDT; CDR2 reads YYEEEE. The CDR3 totals 13 residues. Trimming stripped 0 bases from V and 5 bases from J, with 8 bases between. Profiled with immunoSEQ multiplex PCR; TCRdb holds only in-frame clones, not every one. Of 45,000 to 60,000 clones listed, roughly 94% are singletons. This chain connects TRBV5-6 to TRBJ1-1; D unresolved. The sequenced sample consisted of blood. This receptor was identified in a man aged 25 to 40 in good health. In nucleotides, the CDR3 is TGTGCCAGCAGCTTGGCCTCTGGAACTGAAGCTTTCTTT. Protein product: CASSLASGTEAFF.